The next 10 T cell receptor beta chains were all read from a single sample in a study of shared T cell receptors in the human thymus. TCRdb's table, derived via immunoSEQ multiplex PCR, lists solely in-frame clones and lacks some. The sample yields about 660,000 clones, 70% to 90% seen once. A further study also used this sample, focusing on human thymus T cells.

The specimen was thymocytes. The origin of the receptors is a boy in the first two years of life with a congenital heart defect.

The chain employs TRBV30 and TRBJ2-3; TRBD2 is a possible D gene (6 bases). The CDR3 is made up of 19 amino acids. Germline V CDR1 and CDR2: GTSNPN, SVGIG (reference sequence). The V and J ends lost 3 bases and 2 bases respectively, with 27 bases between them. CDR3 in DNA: TGTGCCTGGAGCCAAACCGGGAGCGGGTCTCAACTCTTCACAGATACGCAGTATTTT. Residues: CAWSQTGSGSQLFTDTQYF.

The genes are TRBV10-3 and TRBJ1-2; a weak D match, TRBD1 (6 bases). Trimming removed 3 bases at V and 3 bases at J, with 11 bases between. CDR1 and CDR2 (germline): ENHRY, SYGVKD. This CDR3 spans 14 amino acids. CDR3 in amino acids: CAISDEGDYYGYTF. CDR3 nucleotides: TGTGCCATCAGTGACGAGGGGGATTACTATGGCTACACCTTC.

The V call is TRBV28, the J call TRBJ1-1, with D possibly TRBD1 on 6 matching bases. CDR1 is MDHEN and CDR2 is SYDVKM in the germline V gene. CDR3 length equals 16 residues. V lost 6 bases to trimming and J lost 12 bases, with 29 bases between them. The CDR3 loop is CASRPPFPGHPVGPFF. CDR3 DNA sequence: TGTGCCAGCAGACCCCCTTTCCCGGGACATCCCGTCGGGCCTTTCTTT.

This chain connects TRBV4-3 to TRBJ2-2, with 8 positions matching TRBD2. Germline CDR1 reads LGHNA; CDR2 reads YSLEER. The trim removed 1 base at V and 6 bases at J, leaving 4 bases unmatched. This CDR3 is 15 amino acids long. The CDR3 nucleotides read TGCGCCAGCAGCCAAGGGGGGACTAGGGCCGGGGAGCTGTTTTTT. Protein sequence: CASSQGGTRAGELFF.

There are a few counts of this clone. In DNA, the CDR3 is TGTGCCAGCAGTTACCAGCGGGAGTTGGACCGAGAGACCCAGTACTTC. Encoded protein: CASSYQRELDRETQYF. The chain uses TRBV6-5 and TRBJ2-5; TRBD2 aligns across 8 bases. The CDR3 has 16 residues. Per germline, CDR1 MNHEY and CDR2 SVGAGI. The V segment lost 2 bases and the J segment 4 bases; nucleotides outside the gene matches: 9.

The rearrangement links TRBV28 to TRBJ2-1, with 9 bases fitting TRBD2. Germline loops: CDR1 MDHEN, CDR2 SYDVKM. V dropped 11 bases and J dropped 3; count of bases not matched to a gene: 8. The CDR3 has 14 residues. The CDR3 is CASGREGLYNEQFF. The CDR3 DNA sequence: TGTGCCTCGGGGCGGGAGGGCCTCTACAATGAGCAGTTCTTC. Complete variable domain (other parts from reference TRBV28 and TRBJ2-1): DVKVTQSSRYLVKRTGEKVFLECVQDMDHENMFWYRQDPGLGLRLIYFSYDVKMKEKGDIPEGYSVSREKKERFSLILESASTNQTSMYLCASGREGLYNEQFFGPGTRLTVL.

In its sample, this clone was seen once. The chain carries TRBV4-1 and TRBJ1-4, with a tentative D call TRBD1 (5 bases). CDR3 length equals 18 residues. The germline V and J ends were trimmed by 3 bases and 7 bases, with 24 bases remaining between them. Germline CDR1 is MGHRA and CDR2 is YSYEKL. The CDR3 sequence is CASSQATLGRPGGEKLFF. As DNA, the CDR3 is TGCGCCAGCAGCCAGGCCACACTAGGGCGCCCCGGGGGTGAAAAACTGTTTTTT.

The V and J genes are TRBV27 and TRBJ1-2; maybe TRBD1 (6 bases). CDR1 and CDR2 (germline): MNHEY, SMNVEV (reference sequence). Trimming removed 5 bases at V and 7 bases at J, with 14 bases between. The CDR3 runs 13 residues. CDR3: CASSGRRGGGYTF. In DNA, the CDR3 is TGTGCCAGCAGTGGGCGAAGGGGGGGTGGCTACACCTTC.

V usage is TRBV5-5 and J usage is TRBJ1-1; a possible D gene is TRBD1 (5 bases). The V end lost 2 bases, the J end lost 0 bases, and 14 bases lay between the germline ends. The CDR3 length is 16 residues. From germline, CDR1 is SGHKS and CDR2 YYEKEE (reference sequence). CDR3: CASSFGAIEVNTEAFF. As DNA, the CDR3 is TGTGCCAGCAGCTTTGGGGCGATCGAGGTGAACACTGAAGCTTTCTTT. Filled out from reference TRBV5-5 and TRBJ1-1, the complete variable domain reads DAGVTQSPTHLIKTRGQQVTLRCSPISGHKSVSWYQQVLGQGPQFIFQYYEKEERGRGNFPDRFSARQFPNYSSELNVNALLLGDSALYLCASSFGAIEVNTEAFFGQGTRLTVV.

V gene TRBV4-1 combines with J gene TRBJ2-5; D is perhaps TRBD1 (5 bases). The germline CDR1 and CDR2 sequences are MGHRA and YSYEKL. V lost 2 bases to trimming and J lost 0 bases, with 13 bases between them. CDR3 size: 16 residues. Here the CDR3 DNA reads TGCGCCAGCAGCCAAAAGGGGTTGGGGTACCAAGAGACCCAGTACTTC. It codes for CASSQKGLGYQETQYF.